These 30 T cell receptor beta chains share one sample of origin, sequenced in a study of blood T cell repertoires in COVID-19. Sequencing used immunoSEQ multiplex PCR; TCRdb keeps in-frame clones, though not all of them. The sample lists about 180,000 clones; 75% to 85% were seen once. The source material was peripheral blood. The receptor set was obtained from a human donor in a cohort sampled during active COVID-19.

The J gene is TRBJ1-4, the V gene TRBV25-1; perhaps TRBD1 as D (6 bases). V lost 1 base and J 3 bases, leaving 15 bases between the germline ends. From germline, CDR1 is MGHDK and CDR2 SYGVNS. The CDR3 is 17 amino acids. Here the CDR3 DNA reads TGTGCCAGCAGTGAATTGGGCAGGGGTGAGTCTAATGAAAAACTGTTTTTT. Residues: CASSELGRGESNEKLFF. Combining the CDR3 with reference TRBV25-1 and TRBJ1-4 gives the whole variable domain EADIYQTPRYLVIGTGKKITLECSQTMGHDKMYWYQQDPGMELHLIHYSYGVNSTEKGDLSSESTVSRIRTEHFPLTLESARPSHTSQYLCASSELGRGESNEKLFFGSGTQLSVL.

The chain uses TRBV27 and TRBJ1-1, with 7 bases fitting TRBD1. The germline V gene encodes CDR1 MNHEY and CDR2 SMNVEV (reference sequence). CDR3 length equals 13 residues. V trimming: 8 bases; J trimming: 7 bases; junction bases outside the gene matches: 10. The CDR3 here is CASFGTTGVEAFF. CDR3 nucleotide sequence: TGTGCCAGCTTCGGGACAACAGGGGTTGAAGCTTTCTTT.

The chain is built from TRBV28 and TRBJ2-7; D perhaps matches TRBD1 (6 bases). Germline V gene sequence: CDR1 MDHEN, CDR2 SYDVKM. The CDR3 sequence is 15 residues long. Trimming pared 3 bases from V and 0 bases from J, leaving 12 bases between. The CDR3 DNA reads as TGTGCCAGCAGTTTCCCCACAGGGCCCTCCTACGAGCAGTACTTC. Protein product: CASSFPTGPSYEQYF.

The V gene is TRBV9, the J gene TRBJ2-1; TRBD2 matches 8 bases. V was pared by 0 bases and J by 9 bases, with 8 bases of the junction left unmatched. This CDR3 is 15 amino acids long. The germline gives CDR1 SGDLS, CDR2 YYNGEE. The CDR3 DNA reads as TGTGCCAGCAGCGTAGCCGGGACTAGTTTCTTTGAGCAGTTCTTC. As protein: CASSVAGTSFFEQFF.

V gene TRBV5-1 combines with J gene TRBJ2-2; 15 bases are shared with TRBD2. CDR1 and CDR2 from the germline V gene are SGHRS and YFSETQ. The CDR3 contains 17 residues. The J segment lost 8 bases and the V segment lost 4 bases, leaving 9 bases of the junction unmatched. CDR3 amino acids: CASSPPGLAGGPGELFF. CDR3 nucleotides: TGCGCCAGCAGCCCCCCTGGACTAGCGGGGGGGCCGGGGGAGCTGTTTTTT.

This clone has a handful of counts. The V gene is TRBV4-1, the J gene TRBJ2-7, with TRBD2 matching over 9 bases. The V gene's germline CDR1 is MGHRA and CDR2 YSYEKL. Germline trimming cut 2 bases from V and 6 bases from J; bases unmatched to any gene: 8. This CDR3 has 15 amino acids. CDR3 residues: CASSQLSGSNSEQYF. For the CDR3, the DNA is TGCGCCAGCAGCCAACTTAGCGGGAGTAACTCCGAGCAGTACTTC.

J is TRBJ2-3 and V is TRBV4-3; 10 nucleotides line up with TRBD2. The V and J ends lost 0 bases and 1 base, in that order; junction bases with no gene match: 10. This CDR3 is 19 amino acids long. The germline V gene encodes CDR1 LGHNA and CDR2 YSLEER. CDR3 region: CASSQDRASGRRGTDTQYF. In DNA form, the CDR3 reads TGCGCCAGCAGCCAAGATCGGGCTAGCGGGAGACGAGGCACAGATACGCAGTATTTT.

The J gene is TRBJ2-7, the V gene TRBV2; maybe TRBD2 (6 bases). Looked up from germline, CDR1 is SNHLY and CDR2 is FYNNEI. The CDR3 has 12 amino acids. Between the trimmed V and J ends, which lost 8 bases and 2 bases, there was a span of 10 bases. The CDR3 here is CASSGVAYEQYF. The CDR3 DNA is TGTGCCAGCTCGGGGGTCGCCTACGAGCAGTACTTC.

A single count supports this clone. The V call is TRBV19, the J call TRBJ1-2; 10 bases match TRBD1. With 5 bases clipped from V and 4 bases from J, the junction kept 7 bases outside the gene matches. The CDR3 contains 15 residues. Germline lookup yields CDR1 LNHDA and CDR2 SQIVND (reference sequence). CDR3 coding DNA: TGTGCCAGTAGTTCCCCGACAGGGGGCAGCTATGGCTACACCTTC. Residues: CASSSPTGGSYGYTF.

The chain links TRBV4-1 to TRBJ1-5; perhaps TRBD1 as D (5 bases). Trimming shortened V by 4 bases and J by 0 bases, and 10 bases separated the two germline ends. This CDR3 spans 15 amino acids. The germline V gene encodes CDR1 MGHRA and CDR2 YSYEKL. Here the CDR3 reads CASSPYDSSNQPQHF. The CDR3 region has the DNA TGCGCCAGCAGCCCCTACGACAGTAGCAATCAGCCCCAGCATTTT.

In DNA form, the CDR3 reads TGTGCCAGCAGCTTGGGGCCCCAAGGCAATCAGCCCCAGCATTTT. Protein: CASSLGPQGNQPQHF. The gene calls are TRBV7-2 and TRBJ1-5; weak D call: TRBD1 (5 bases). V was clipped by 3 bases and J by 2 bases, with 11 bases between them. This CDR3 is 15 amino acids long. Germline V gene sequence: CDR1 SGHTA, CDR2 FQGNSA.

The chain recombines TRBV7-2 with TRBJ2-2, with D possibly TRBD2 on 6 matching bases. Trimming removed 4 bases from V and 6 bases from J, with 18 bases in between. Looked up from germline, CDR1 is SGHTA and CDR2 is FQGNSA. There are 16 residues in the CDR3. The DNA for the CDR3 is TGTGCCAGCAGCTCCGTAGTTGGGGGGAGGCCCGGGGAGCTGTTTTTT. It translates to CASSSVVGGRPGELFF.

The chain has TRBV21-1 and TRBJ2-7; the table's D gene call, TRBD1, was not cross checked with the DNA. TRBV21-1 is a pseudogene locus. The CDR3 sequence is 14 residues long. CDR3 nucleotides: TGTGCCAGCAGCAATGGCAGGCGATTAAGGGAGCAGTACTTC. As protein: CASSNGRRLREQYF.

The V call is TRBV2, the J call TRBJ2-7; a possible D gene is TRBD1 (5 bases). From germline, CDR1 is SNHLY and CDR2 FYNNEI. Trimming cost V 4 bases and J 7 bases, with 14 bases left between them. The CDR3 has 13 residues. The CDR3 nucleotides read TGTGCCAGCAGTGCATCCGGGTCAGGGGAGCAGTACTTC. Its protein is CASSASGSGEQYF. The entire variable domain, with the rest obtained from reference TRBV2 and TRBJ2-7, is as follows: EPEVTQTPSHQVTQMGQEVILRCVPISNHLYFYWYRQILGQKVEFLVSFYNNEISEKSEIFDDQFSVERPDGSNFTLKIRSTKLEDSAMYFCASSASGSGEQYFGPGTRLTVT.

The V gene is TRBV28, the J gene TRBJ1-5; D is perhaps TRBD1 (5 bases). Germline CDR1 and CDR2: MDHEN and SYDVKM. V was trimmed by 2 bases and J by 1 base, leaving 9 bases between them. This CDR3 region has 15 residues. CDR3 DNA: TGTGCCAGCAGTTTAGTAGGGGCAAGCAATCAGCCCCAGCATTTT. This translates into CASSLVGASNQPQHF.

This clone has a handful of counts. The chain has TRBV10-1 and TRBJ2-2; D is perhaps TRBD2 (6 bases). Germline V gives CDR1 WNHNN, CDR2 SYGVQD (reference sequence). This CDR3 comprises 13 residues. V was trimmed by 5 bases and J by 5 bases, leaving 9 bases between them. The CDR3 region has the DNA TGCGCCAGCAGTCGGGACTTAACCGGGGAGCTGTTTTTT. Translation gives CASSRDLTGELFF.

This chain joins TRBV5-4 and TRBJ1-1; the match to TRBD1 covers 8 bases. The length of the CDR3 is 19 residues. V shed 0 bases, J shed 1 base, and the junction held 14 bases outside the gene matches. Germline V gene lookup returns CDR1 SGHNT and CDR2 YYREEE (reference sequence). CDR3 sequence: CASSLVGQGGSRKNTEAFF. The CDR3, as DNA: TGTGCCAGCAGCTTGGTAGGACAGGGAGGGTCTCGGAAGAACACTGAAGCTTTCTTT. Using reference TRBV5-4 and TRBJ1-1 for the parts outside the CDR3, the full variable domain is ETGVTQSPTHLIKTRGQQVTLRCSSQSGHNTVSWYQQALGQGPQFIFQYYREEENGRGNFPPRFSGLQFPNYSSELNVNALELDDSALYLCASSLVGQGGSRKNTEAFFGQGTRLTVV.

V usage is TRBV10-1 and J usage is TRBJ1-1, with D possibly TRBD1 on 6 matching bases. The CDR3 loop spans 15 amino acids. The V end lost 2 bases, the J end lost 0 bases, and 10 bases lay between the germline ends. From germline, CDR1 is WNHNN and CDR2 SYGVQD (reference sequence). CDR3: CASSEDGQMNTEAFF. The CDR3 nucleotides read TGCGCCAGCAGTGAGGATGGACAGATGAACACTGAAGCTTTCTTT.

This clone was detected only once. CDR3 region: CASSYGSQVPSYEQYF. The CDR3 nucleotides read TGTGCCAGCAGTTACGGGTCACAGGTACCCTCCTACGAGCAGTACTTC. The rearrangement links TRBV6-2 or TRBV6-3 to TRBJ2-7; the D gene is possibly TRBD1 (5 bases). Germline loops: CDR1 MNHEY, CDR2 SVGEGT. Trimming stripped 2 bases from V and 0 bases from J, with 14 bases between. The length of the CDR3 is 16 residues.

This rearrangement joins TRBV6-5 to TRBJ2-7; D uncertain. Trimming cost V 2 bases and J 2 bases, with 7 bases left between them. The CDR3 is 13 amino acids. The germline gives CDR1 MNHEY, CDR2 SVGAGI. For the CDR3, the DNA is TGTGCCAGCAGTTACAGCGTAGCCTACGAGCAGTACTTC. This sequence encodes CASSYSVAYEQYF.

This clone was observed once. The chain links TRBV6-5 to TRBJ1-2; TRBD1 matches 9 bases. This CDR3 is 14 amino acids long. Germline loops: CDR1 MNHEY, CDR2 SVGAGI. The V segment lost 7 bases and the J segment 2 bases; nucleotides outside the gene matches: 5. CDR3 in amino acids: CASNRQGGNYGYTF. CDR3 in DNA: TGTGCCAGCAATAGACAGGGGGGAAACTATGGCTACACCTTC.

The V and J genes are TRBV3-1 (or the pseudogene TRBV3-2) and TRBJ2-2, with 13 positions matching TRBD2. This CDR3 has 16 residues. Germline CDR1 LGHDT, CDR2 YNNKEL (reference sequence). The trim removed 4 bases at V and 4 bases at J, leaving 3 bases unmatched. The CDR3 spells CASSPTSGRATGELFF. CDR3 nucleotide sequence: TGTGCCAGCAGCCCCACTAGCGGGAGGGCCACCGGGGAGCTGTTTTTT.

This clone was recorded a few times. The V and J genes are TRBV19 and TRBJ1-2; D unclear. V was cut by 11 bases and J by 5 bases, with 15 bases left in between. The CDR3 runs to 12 residues. Germline V lookup: CDR1 LNHDA, CDR2 SQIVND (reference sequence). The CDR3 sequence is CAGRREGYGYTF. The CDR3 coding sequence is TGTGCCGGCAGGAGGGAAGGGTATGGCTACACCTTC.

The gene calls are TRBV18 and TRBJ1-2, with D perhaps TRBD1 (6 bases). Germline values: CDR1 KGHSH, CDR2 LQKENI. Trimming stripped 8 bases from V and 0 bases from J, with 19 bases between. The CDR3 sequence is 16 residues long. CDR3 protein: CASQDKNRVANYGYTF. The CDR3 nucleotides are TGTGCCAGCCAGGATAAAAACAGGGTAGCTAACTATGGCTACACCTTC.

The chain recombines TRBV7-9 with TRBJ2-7, with TRBD1 identical over 10 bases. Trimming cost V 2 bases and J 4 bases; bases outside gene matches: 2. Germline V gene data show CDR1 as SEHNR and CDR2 as FQNEAQ (reference sequence). The CDR3 covers 14 residues. The CDR3 is CASSLRTGGYEQYF. CDR3 coding DNA: TGTGCCAGCAGCTTAAGGACAGGGGGGTACGAGCAGTACTTC.

The V gene is TRBV5-1, the J gene TRBJ1-6; 7 positions agree with TRBD1. The germline V gene has CDR1 SGHRS and CDR2 YFSETQ. With V trimmed by 4 bases and J by 8 bases, 3 bases remained unmatched. The CDR3 is 13 amino acids. The CDR3, as DNA: TGCGCCAGCAGCGTAACAGGGGATTCACCCCTCCACTTT. It translates to CASSVTGDSPLHF.

This clone was seen a handful of times. The gene calls are TRBV28 and TRBJ2-7; TRBD2 matches at 11 bases. V was pared by 6 bases and J by 3 bases, with 7 bases of the junction left unmatched. Germline loops: CDR1 MDHEN, CDR2 SYDVKM. The CDR3 loop spans 15 amino acids. The CDR3 spells CASRNSGLADYEQYF. CDR3 DNA: TGTGCCAGCAGGAACTCGGGACTAGCGGACTACGAGCAGTACTTC.

The gene calls are TRBV18 and TRBJ1-1, with 9 bases identical to TRBD1. Germline lookup yields CDR1 KGHSH and CDR2 LQKENI. The CDR3 loop spans 13 amino acids. With 6 bases clipped from V and 6 bases from J, the junction kept 5 bases outside the gene matches. The CDR3 DNA is TGTGCCAGCTCTCCGGACAGGGGTGCTGAAGCTTTCTTT. Translation: CASSPDRGAEAFF.

This sequence joins TRBV11-3 and TRBJ2-1; possibly TRBD1 for D (5 bases). The CDR3 has 15 amino acids. CDR1 and CDR2 from the germline V gene are SGHNT and YENEEA. Trimming removed 0 bases from V and 1 base from J, with 7 bases in between. CDR3 nucleotide sequence: TGTGCCAGCAGCTTAGAAGGGGAATCCTACAATGAGCAGTTCTTC. Its translation is CASSLEGESYNEQFF.

The chain combines TRBV12-3 or TRBV12-4 with TRBJ1-2; D might be TRBD1 (5 bases). The length of the CDR3 is 13 residues. The V end was cut by 4 bases, the J end by 8 bases, with 14 bases between. Here the CDR3 reads CASSYLQGRGYTF. CDR3 DNA sequence: TGTGCCAGCAGTTACCTGCAGGGCAGGGGCTACACCTTC.